These 21 T cell receptor beta chains were sequenced from one sample in a study of T cell responses to AZD1222 COVID-19 vaccine. The data were produced by immunoSEQ multiplex PCR, yet TCRdb's version contains in-frame clones alone and is incomplete. This table holds roughly 200,000 clones, just over 85% found once. The source was peripheral blood, collected on day 0 of AZD1222 vaccination. The receptors were gathered from an adult in good health.

J is TRBJ1-5 and V is TRBV2; D is unresolved. CDR3 size: 13 residues. CDR1 and CDR2 from the germline V gene are SNHLY and FYNNEI. With 7 bases removed from V and 0 bases from J, the gap between germline ends came to 7 bases. This CDR3 is CASKGSSNQPQHF. The CDR3 DNA sequence: TGTGCCAGCAAGGGTAGTAGCAATCAGCCCCAGCATTTT.

The chain recombines TRBV7-8 with TRBJ2-5; either TRBD1 or TRBD2 may supply D (6 bases each). The CDR3 consists of 14 residues. Trimming took 5 bases from V and 1 from J, leaving 11 bases between them. Germline V CDR1 and CDR2: SGHVS, FQNEAQ. The CDR3 loop reads CASSKGGPQETQYF. The CDR3 coding sequence is TGTGCCAGCAGCAAAGGGGGGCCCCAAGAGACCCAGTACTTC.

This clone occurred once. The chain links TRBV6-6 to TRBJ1-6; tentative D call: TRBD1 (5 bases). This CDR3 is built from 15 residues. Trimming took off 6 bases at V and 7 bases at J, with 16 bases between the two ends. The germline V gene encodes CDR1 MNHNY and CDR2 SVGAGI (reference sequence). The CDR3 DNA sequence: TGTGCCAGCAGCCGGCCCGGGGGGGAGAATTCACCCCTCCACTTT. Translation: CASSRPGGENSPLHF.

The V and J genes are TRBV10-3 and TRBJ2-3, with 9 bases that match TRBD2. Germline V gene lookup returns CDR1 ENHRY and CDR2 SYGVKD. CDR3 length: 14 residues. The J segment lost 2 bases and the V segment lost 7 bases, leaving 4 bases of the junction unmatched. The CDR3 loop reads CAIMGLADTDTQYF. The CDR3 DNA is TGTGCCATCATGGGACTAGCCGACACAGATACGCAGTATTTT.

This clone was counted a single time. CDR3 residues: CASSLMRATEAFF. The CDR3 DNA follows: TGTGCCAGCAGCTTAATGAGGGCTACTGAAGCTTTCTTT. V and J are TRBV7-2 and TRBJ1-1; D unclear. Germline V gene lookup returns CDR1 SGHTA and CDR2 FQGNSA. This CDR3 spans 13 amino acids. Trimming pared 2 bases from V and 5 bases from J, leaving 9 bases between. Full variable domain (rest looked up from reference TRBV7-2 and TRBJ1-1): GAGVSQSPSNKVTEKGKDVELRCDPISGHTALYWYRQSLGQGLEFLIYFQGNSAPDKSGLPSDRFSAERTGGSVSTLTIQRTQQEDSAVYLCASSLMRATEAFFGQGTRLTVV.

This sequence joins TRBV10-3 and TRBJ1-4; D not certain. V shed 0 bases and J shed 9 bases, with 17 bases lying between them. The CDR3 extends over 16 amino acids. The germline V gene has CDR1 ENHRY and CDR2 SYGVKD. CDR3 protein: CAISESGLGGPQKLFF. CDR3 sequence (DNA): TGTGCCATCAGTGAGTCGGGTCTGGGAGGGCCTCAAAAACTGTTTTTT.

CDR3 amino acids: CASRRLAGGLDPTQYF. The CDR3 DNA reads as TGTGCCAGCAGGCGACTAGCGGGGGGCCTCGATCCGACCCAGTACTTC. J is TRBJ2-5 and V is TRBV2; 13 bases fit TRBD2. The CDR3 runs 16 residues. V gave up 6 bases and J gave up 7 bases; unmatched junction bases: 11. Germline lookup yields CDR1 SNHLY and CDR2 FYNNEI.

This clone showed up just once. The V gene is TRBV3-1 (or the pseudogene TRBV3-2), the J gene TRBJ1-5; 11 bases map to TRBD1. Per germline, CDR1 LGHDT and CDR2 YNNKEL (reference sequence). The CDR3 covers 12 residues. J lost 6 bases, V lost 10 bases, and 2 bases had no gene match. In DNA form, the CDR3 reads TGTGCCACCGGACAGGGGGCTCAGCCCCAGCATTTT. The encoded protein is CATGQGAQPQHF.

J is TRBJ2-7 and V is TRBV6-6; D is undetermined. Germline V gives CDR1 MNHNY, CDR2 SVGAGI (reference sequence). V was trimmed by 9 bases and J by 0 bases, leaving 6 bases between them. This CDR3 is 11 amino acids long. The CDR3 sequence is CASRSSYEQYF. The CDR3 nucleotides are TGTGCCAGTCGTTCCTCCTACGAGCAGTACTTC.

The V and J genes are TRBV4-3 and TRBJ2-7; no firm D call. Germline values: CDR1 LGHNA, CDR2 YSLEER. The CDR3 is 16 residues long. Deletions cut 0 bases from V and 2 bases from J, with 14 bases between. CDR3 in DNA: TGCGCCAGCAGCCAAGATAGGTCGTGGCAGACCTACGAGCAGTACTTC. As protein: CASSQDRSWQTYEQYF.

The chain couples TRBV27 to TRBJ2-1; 8 nucleotides align to TRBD2. The germline V gene has CDR1 MNHEY and CDR2 SMNVEV (reference sequence). J was trimmed by 5 bases and V by 5 bases; bases with no gene match: 8. The CDR3 totals 15 residues. The CDR3 nucleotides are TGTGCCAGCAGTCCTTTAGCGGGGAACGACAATGAGCAGTTCTTC. This translates into CASSPLAGNDNEQFF.

In DNA form, the CDR3 reads TGTGCCAGTAGTAGGGTAGGGGGCGTCTTCACTGAAGCTTTCTTT. Translating gives CASSRVGGVFTEAFF. V usage is TRBV19 and J usage is TRBJ1-1; 7 bases align to TRBD1. Germline CDR1 is LNHDA and CDR2 is SQIVND (reference sequence). The V segment lost 4 bases and the J segment 4 bases; nucleotides outside the gene matches: 9. This CDR3 is 15 amino acids long.

V is TRBV15 and J is TRBJ1-2; 8 bases align to TRBD1. Per germline, CDR1 LNHNV and CDR2 YYDKDF (reference sequence). CDR3 length: 14 residues. Unmatched junction bases numbered 13, after V lost 8 bases and J lost 8 bases. The CDR3 spells CATSRVDREEGYTF. The CDR3 DNA is TGTGCCACCTCCCGAGTGGACAGGGAGGAAGGCTACACCTTC.

The V gene is TRBV5-1, the J gene TRBJ1-6, with D possibly matching TRBD1 (5 bases). The CDR3 has 15 residues. The germline V gene encodes CDR1 SGHRS and CDR2 YFSETQ. Trimming took 0 bases from V and 5 from J, leaving 9 bases between them. CDR3 sequence (DNA): TGCGCCAGCAGCTTGGAGGGGTGGAATAATTCACCCCTCCACTTT. It translates to CASSLEGWNNSPLHF.

This rearrangement joins TRBV19 to TRBJ1-3; 7 bases line up with TRBD1. The J segment lost 0 bases and the V segment lost 5 bases, leaving 4 bases of the junction unmatched. Per germline, CDR1 LNHDA and CDR2 SQIVND (reference sequence). The CDR3 totals 15 residues. CDR3 bases: TGTGCCAGTAGTGGGAGGGACAGCTCTGGAAACACCATATATTTT. Its translation is CASSGRDSSGNTIYF.

Details on this clone: Other nucleotide sequences in the sample specify the same CDR3. CDR3 sequence reads: CASSPGLGQETQYF. The CDR3 DNA reads TGTGCCAGCAGCCCTGGACTAGGCCAAGAGACCCAGTACTTC. The rearrangement joins TRBV9 to TRBJ2-5, with TRBD2 identical over 7 bases. V shed 4 bases and J 1 base; nucleotides not matched to a gene: 4. The germline CDR1 and CDR2 sequences are SGDLS and YYNGEE. This CDR3 region has 14 residues.

The V call is TRBV18, the J call TRBJ1-4; 11 nucleotides agree with TRBD1. Germline V gene data show CDR1 as KGHSH and CDR2 as LQKENI. The trim removed 3 bases at V and 6 bases at J, leaving 9 bases unmatched. The CDR3 totals 17 residues. This chain's CDR3 is CASSPDPGQGGYEKLFF. The CDR3, as DNA: TGTGCCAGCTCACCGGACCCGGGACAGGGGGGGTATGAAAAACTGTTTTTT. Looking up the rest from reference TRBV18 and TRBJ1-4 gives the full variable domain: NAGVMQNPRHLVRRRGQEARLRCSPMKGHSHVYWYRQLPEEGLKFMVYLQKENIIDESGMPKERFSAEFPKEGPSILRIQQVVRGDSAAYFCASSPDPGQGGYEKLFFGSGTQLSVL.

This clone was counted once. The V call is TRBV20-1, the J call TRBJ2-1; no reliable D call. The V end lost 3 bases, the J end lost 4 bases, and 13 bases lay between the germline ends. The V gene's germline CDR1 is DFQATT and CDR2 SNEGSKA (reference sequence). This CDR3 has 14 amino acids. CDR3 DNA sequence: TGCAGTGCTAGTGGCCAGAGCCTATACAATGAGCAGTTCTTC. Protein sequence: CSASGQSLYNEQFF.

The chain is built from TRBV15 and TRBJ1-5, with D possibly matching TRBD1 (5 bases). V lost 0 bases and J 5 bases, leaving 17 bases between the germline ends. In germline, CDR1 is LNHNV, CDR2 YYDKDF (reference sequence). The CDR3 loop spans 17 amino acids. The CDR3 sequence is CATSRDRRVQGHQPQHF. CDR3 in DNA: TGTGCCACCAGCAGAGATCGACGTGTCCAGGGCCATCAGCCCCAGCATTTT.

The V gene is TRBV2, the J gene TRBJ1-1; a weak D match, TRBD1 (6 bases). The V gene's germline CDR1 is SNHLY and CDR2 FYNNEI. The CDR3 spans 15 residues. The ends were cut back, 11 bases at V and 1 base at J, with 20 bases in the middle. For the CDR3, the DNA is TGTGCCTCTCTCTTAAACAGGGAGGGGAACACTGAAGCTTTCTTT. As protein: CASLLNREGNTEAFF.

This sequence joins TRBV10-2 and TRBJ1-5, with 9 bases matching TRBD1. After removal of 6 bases from V and 1 base from J, the junction contained 4 bases not matched to a gene. CDR1 and CDR2 (germline): WSHSY, SAAADI. CDR3 length equals 15 residues. The CDR3 nucleotides are TGCGCCAGCAGGCCGACAGGGGGAAGCAATCAGCCCCAGCATTTT. Translation: CASRPTGGSNQPQHF.